One and the same sample provided the 19 T cell receptor beta chains below, sequenced in a study of T cell clones after liver transplantation. This table comes from immunoSEQ multiplex PCR, and its TCRdb copy is limited to in-frame clones, with some not included. The profile shows tens of thousands of clones, over 90% of them singletons. This material consisted of CD4+ T cells from blood, taken around 25 months after liver transplant. The receptors derive from a human patient who received a liver transplant. These T cells may partly come from the graft donor.

The rearrangement joins TRBV5-6 to TRBJ2-2, with D unclear. The CDR3 contains 14 residues. Germline assignment: CDR1 SGHDT and CDR2 YYEEEE. V was pared by 0 bases and J by 1 base, with 4 bases between. The CDR3 nucleotides read TGTGCCAGCAGCTTGGGACTGAACACCGGGGAGCTGTTTTTT. It is translated as CASSLGLNTGELFF.

This chain joins TRBV4-3 and TRBJ2-1; D remains ambiguous. CDR1 and CDR2 from the germline V gene are LGHNA and YSLEER. The CDR3 has 14 amino acids. The V and J ends lost 0 bases and 7 bases respectively, with 10 bases between them. The CDR3 coding sequence is TGCGCCAGCAGCCAAGAAGAATTGGGGAATGAGCAGTTCTTC. Its translation: CASSQEELGNEQFF.

The sample holds a few counts of this clone. The J gene is TRBJ1-5, the V gene TRBV2; D is uncertain. V dropped 0 bases and J dropped 4 bases, with 10 bases sitting between them. CDR1 is SNHLY and CDR2 is FYNNEI in the germline V gene. This CDR3 is 15 amino acids long. The CDR3 DNA reads as TGTGCCAGCAGTGAAGCGCTTCCAGGTAATCAGCCCCAGCATTTT. This gives the protein CASSEALPGNQPQHF.

The sample holds one count of this clone. The V call is TRBV4-1, the J call TRBJ1-1, with TRBD1 as a possible D gene (5 bases). The ends were cut back, 5 bases at V and 4 bases at J, with 14 bases in the middle. Germline V gene sequence: CDR1 MGHRA, CDR2 YSYEKL. The CDR3 is 14 residues long. This chain's CDR3 is CASSGPFGTTEAFF. CDR3 nucleotides: TGCGCCAGCAGCGGTCCTTTCGGGACCACTGAAGCTTTCTTT.

This chain connects TRBV29-1 to TRBJ2-5; D might be TRBD1 (5 bases). Germline V lookup: CDR1 SQVTM, CDR2 ANQGSEA. V lost 3 bases, J lost 8 bases, and 10 bases lay in between. This CDR3 spans 11 amino acids. This chain's CDR3 is CSVELQGTQYF. Written as DNA, the CDR3 is TGCAGCGTTGAGCTCCAGGGCACCCAGTACTTC.

The V gene is TRBV9, the J gene TRBJ2-1, with a weak D call TRBD2 (6 bases). The CDR3 runs to 14 residues. Looked up from germline, CDR1 is SGDLS and CDR2 is YYNGEE. The V end lost 5 bases, the J end lost 10 bases, and 19 bases lay between the germline ends. CDR3 residues: CASSVDGGRPEQFF. CDR3 nucleotides: TGTGCCAGCAGTGTGGATGGGGGGAGGCCCGAGCAGTTCTTC.

The chain uses TRBV19 and TRBJ2-5; tentative D call: TRBD2 (5 bases). V was trimmed by 11 bases and J by 0 bases, leaving 10 bases between them. CDR3 length equals 12 residues. CDR1 LNHDA and CDR2 SQIVND come from the germline V gene (reference sequence). CDR3 in amino acids: CASRGNQETQYF. In DNA, the CDR3 is TGTGCCTCGAGAGGGAACCAAGAGACCCAGTACTTC. Supplemented by reference TRBV19 and TRBJ2-5, the full variable domain reads DGGITQSPKYLFRKEGQNVTLSCEQNLNHDAMYWYRQDPGQGLRLIYYSQIVNDFQKGDIAEGYSVSREKKESFPLTVTSAQKNPTAFYLCASRGNQETQYFGPGTRLLVL.

The chain carries TRBV19 and TRBJ2-7; D is undetermined. CDR1 is LNHDA and CDR2 is SQIVND in the germline V gene (reference sequence). The CDR3 loop spans 13 amino acids. The V and J ends lost 3 bases and 5 bases respectively, with 11 bases between them. The CDR3 coding sequence is TGTGCCAGTAGTATCGGACGGCTAAACGAGCAGTACTTC. Its protein product is CASSIGRLNEQYF.

The chain employs TRBV7-2 and TRBJ2-5; 9 bases are shared with TRBD1. The CDR3 sequence is 16 residues long. CDR1 SGHTA and CDR2 FQGNSA come from the germline V gene. V lost 6 bases, J lost 5 bases, and 13 bases stayed unmatched. CDR3 coding DNA: TGTGCCAGCAGTTTAAGTCGGACAGGGGAGGGGGAGACCCAGTACTTC. The encoded protein is CASSLSRTGEGETQYF.

CDR3 loop: CASSSAGGEETQYF. The CDR3 DNA is TGTGCCAGCAGTTCTGCGGGAGGGGAAGAGACCCAGTACTTC. J is TRBJ2-5 and V is TRBV28; 9 bases agree with TRBD2. With 4 bases clipped from V and 3 bases from J, the junction kept 3 bases outside the gene matches. The CDR3 extends over 14 amino acids. Per germline, CDR1 MDHEN and CDR2 SYDVKM.

The chain joins TRBV5-1 to TRBJ2-7; D may be TRBD2 (6 bases). The CDR3 length is 12 residues. The germline CDR1 and CDR2 sequences are SGHRS and YFSETQ. The V end lost 8 bases, the J end lost 2 bases, and 11 bases lay between the germline ends. In nucleotides, the CDR3 is TGCGCCAGTTCGGGGGACCCCTACGAGCAGTACTTC. This gives the protein CASSGDPYEQYF.

The chain combines TRBV23-1 with TRBJ1-1; weak D call: TRBD1 (6 bases). TRBV23-1 is given ORF status, its function remaining uncertain. There are 17 residues in the CDR3. Trimming took off 4 bases at V and 1 base at J, with 19 bases between the two ends. CDR3 sequence: CASSPTPQGPKNTEAFF. Written as DNA, the CDR3 is TGCGCCAGCAGTCCTACTCCGCAGGGGCCGAAGAACACTGAAGCTTTCTTT.

This clone was recorded only once. The CDR3 DNA sequence: TGTGCCAGCAGCTTAAGGACAGCTGGAAACACCATATATTTT. This encodes CASSLRTAGNTIYF. V is TRBV7-2 and J is TRBJ1-3; tentative D call: TRBD1 (6 bases). Trimming pared 2 bases from V and 2 bases from J, leaving 7 bases between. The CDR3 contains 14 residues. Germline assignment: CDR1 SGHTA and CDR2 FQGNSA.

The rearrangement links TRBV5-1 to TRBJ2-7; 11 bases match TRBD1. V dropped 4 bases and J dropped 12; count of bases not matched to a gene: 6. CDR1 and CDR2 (germline): SGHRS, YFSETQ. The CDR3 loop spans 12 amino acids. The CDR3 sequence is CASSAGQGEWYF. The CDR3 nucleotides are TGCGCCAGCAGCGCGGGACAGGGGGAGTGGTACTTC.

The V and J genes are TRBV27 and TRBJ2-1; no definite D call. With 5 bases removed from V and 9 bases from J, the gap between germline ends came to 8 bases. The CDR3 has 11 amino acids. Germline assignment: CDR1 MNHEY and CDR2 SMNVEV (reference sequence). Here the CDR3 reads CASSQFGEQFF. The CDR3 bases are TGTGCCAGCAGTCAATTCGGTGAGCAGTTCTTC.

The rearrangement joins TRBV7-3 to TRBJ2-7; TRBD2 matches 12 bases. This CDR3 has 15 amino acids. The germline V gene has CDR1 SGHTA and CDR2 FQGTGA. V was clipped by 5 bases and J by 6 bases; unmatched bases: 8. CDR3 amino acids: CASSPRLAGEGEQYF. As DNA, the CDR3 is TGTGCCAGCAGCCCGAGACTAGCGGGAGAGGGCGAGCAGTACTTC.

V and J are TRBV7-2 and TRBJ2-7, with 7 nucleotides matching TRBD2. The CDR3 has 15 residues. From germline, CDR1 is SGHTA and CDR2 FQGNSA. The ends lost 0 bases at V and 5 bases at J; junction bases unmatched: 7. The CDR3 spells CASSLAPSTSHEQYF. In nucleotides, the CDR3 is TGTGCCAGCAGCTTAGCCCCCTCGACTAGCCACGAGCAGTACTTC.

The V and J genes are TRBV28 and TRBJ2-7, with D perhaps given as TRBD1 or TRBD2 (6 bases each). Trimming shortened V by 6 bases and J by 3 bases, and 12 bases separated the two germline ends. Germline V lookup: CDR1 MDHEN, CDR2 SYDVKM. The CDR3 has 13 residues. For the CDR3, the DNA is TGTGCCAGCAGAGTGGGGGGCGGCTACGAGCAGTACTTC. Its translation is CASRVGGGYEQYF.

The V and J genes are TRBV2 and TRBJ1-2; 11 bases are shared with TRBD1. CDR3 length: 17 amino acids. From germline, CDR1 is SNHLY and CDR2 FYNNEI. V lost 5 bases to trimming and J lost 1 base; unmatched junction nucleotides: 9. CDR3 in amino acids: CASSRGQGGYFNYGYTF. The CDR3, as DNA: TGTGCCAGCAGTCGGGGACAGGGGGGCTACTTTAACTATGGCTACACCTTC.